This TCR beta chain was captured by sequencing in a study of cytomegalovirus exposure and HLA in healthy donors. General study points: Researchers reported that a few CMV-associated chains were confirmed in vitro as CMV antigen-specific. Investigators reported fewer than 200 TCR beta chains as tied to cytomegalovirus.

TCRdb's copy holds only in-frame clones and misses some; the assay was immunoSEQ multiplex PCR. The sample lists 95,000 to 150,000 clones; around 94% were seen once. The germline V and J ends were trimmed by 3 bases and 2 bases, with 19 bases remaining between them. This CDR3 is built from 17 residues. Germline V gene data show CDR1 as KGHSH and CDR2 as LQKENI. Points on this clone: Its cognate antigen is unknown.

This chain links TRBV18 with TRBJ1-1, with D possibly TRBD1 on 6 matching bases. This receptor was identified in a woman aged 18-29 years in good health and CMV-seronegative. Sequenced material: PBMCs. CDR3 sequence (DNA): TGTGCCAGCTCACCGTCGGGGGGCGGGGCTACCAACACTGAAGCTTTCTTT. Encoded protein: CASSPSGGGATNTEAFF.